A selection of T cell receptor beta chains follows, all from one sample in a study of cytotoxic CD8 clonotypes in ibrutinib-treated CLL. The repertoire was sequenced with immunoSEQ multiplex PCR; TCRdb's copy has only in-frame clones and lacks some. The table shows hundreds of thousands of clones, with around four fifths occurring only once. The sequencing here drew on PBMCs, taken before ibrutinib treatment. Receptors were obtained from a human donor with chronic lymphocytic leukemia. Both conserved end residues are part of each CDR3. The D gene is left open where the match is weak. The listing skips clone size in some rows; elsewhere it reads once, few, many or a size class.

v_gene: TRBV29-1
d_gene: TRBD1
abundance: .
j_gene: TRBJ1-1
CDR3aa: CSARTGLTEAFF
CDR3nt: TGCAGCGCCCGGACAGGGTTAACTGAAGCTTTCTTT

v_gene: TRBV5-1
d_gene: .
abundance: .
j_gene: TRBJ1-2
CDR3aa: CASSSQGANYGYTF
CDR3nt: TGCGCCAGCAGTAGTCAGGGAGCTAACTATGGCTACACCTTC

v_gene: TRBV5-6
d_gene: TRBD1
abundance: .
j_gene: TRBJ1-2
CDR3aa: CASSSGTGGGNYGYTF
CDR3nt: TGTGCCAGCAGCTCTGGGACAGGGGGCGGAAACTATGGCTACACCTTC

v_gene: TRBV9
d_gene: .
abundance: .
j_gene: TRBJ2-7
CDR3aa: CASSVGGSGYEQYF
CDR3nt: TGTGCCAGCAGCGTAGGTGGTAGCGGCTACGAGCAGTACTTC

v_gene: TRBV21-1
d_gene: .
abundance: .
j_gene: TRBJ1-3
CDR3aa: CASSPGQAEENTIYF
CDR3nt: TGTGCCAGCAGCCCCGGACAGGCGGAAGAAAACACCATATATTTT

v_gene: TRBV5-1
d_gene: TRBD1
abundance: .
j_gene: TRBJ1-3
CDR3aa: CASSLSQGASGNTIYF
CDR3nt: TGCGCCAGCAGCTTATCGCAGGGGGCTTCTGGAAACACCATATATTTT

v_gene: TRBV7-2
d_gene: TRBD1
abundance: many
j_gene: TRBJ2-7
CDR3aa: CASSHGTVLYEQYF
CDR3nt: TGTGCCAGCAGCCACGGGACAGTACTCTACGAGCAGTACTTC

v_gene: TRBV6-6
d_gene: TRBD2
abundance: .
j_gene: TRBJ2-7
CDR3aa: CASNVGRAPYEQYF
CDR3nt: TGTGCCAGCAATGTGGGGAGGGCCCCCTACGAGCAGTACTTC

v_gene: TRBV9
d_gene: TRBD2
abundance: .
j_gene: TRBJ2-7
CDR3aa: CASSVGSAGGLIYEQYF
CDR3nt: TGTGCCAGCAGCGTAGGTTCAGCGGGAGGTTTGATATACGAGCAGTACTTC

v_gene: TRBV30
d_gene: .
abundance: .
j_gene: TRBJ2-6
CDR3aa: CAWRTPPGANVLTF
CDR3nt: TGTGCCTGGAGAACCCCTCCGGGGGCCAACGTCCTGACTTTC

v_gene: TRBV6-1
d_gene: .
abundance: .
j_gene: TRBJ1-1
CDR3aa: CASSATRAGGEAFF
CDR3nt: TGTGCCAGCAGTGCAACCAGGGCGGGTGGTGAAGCTTTCTTT

v_gene: TRBV27
d_gene: TRBD2
abundance: few
j_gene: TRBJ2-7
CDR3aa: CASSILAGGVYEQYF
CDR3nt: TGTGCCAGCAGTATCCTAGCGGGAGGCGTCTACGAGCAGTACTTC

v_gene: TRBV27
d_gene: TRBD2
abundance: .
j_gene: TRBJ2-1
CDR3aa: CASSLVAGEEQFF
CDR3nt: TGTGCCAGCAGTTTAGTAGCGGGAGAGGAGCAGTTCTTC

v_gene: TRBV7-2
d_gene: TRBD2
abundance: .
j_gene: TRBJ2-5
CDR3aa: CASSLASGRAPPQETQYF
CDR3nt: TGTGCCAGCAGCTTAGCTAGCGGGAGGGCCCCTCCACAAGAGACCCAGTACTTC

v_gene: TRBV29-1
d_gene: .
abundance: .
j_gene: TRBJ2-6
CDR3aa: CSVGDRLLDSGANVLTF
CDR3nt: TGCAGCGTGGGGGATAGACTCCTTGACTCTGGGGCCAACGTCCTGACTTTC

v_gene: TRBV4-2
d_gene: TRBD2
abundance: once
j_gene: TRBJ2-2
CDR3aa: CASSQDRGTSGNGELFF
CDR3nt: TGTGCCAGCAGCCAAGATCGGGGGACTAGCGGGAACGGGGAGCTGTTTTTT

v_gene: TRBV29-1
d_gene: TRBD1
abundance: .
j_gene: TRBJ1-1
CDR3aa: CSVLMTGYAEAFF
CDR3nt: TGCAGCGTTCTAATGACAGGGTACGCTGAAGCTTTCTTT

v_gene: TRBV30
d_gene: .
abundance: .
j_gene: TRBJ2-3
CDR3aa: CAWSVVAVDTQYF
CDR3nt: TGTGCCTGGAGTGTAGTAGCTGTGGATACGCAGTATTTT

v_gene: TRBV4-3
d_gene: .
abundance: .
j_gene: TRBJ2-2
CDR3aa: CASSQDQGSYTGELFF
CDR3nt: TGCGCCAGCAGCCAAGATCAGGGCAGTTACACCGGGGAGCTGTTTTTT

v_gene: TRBV10-3
d_gene: .
abundance: .
j_gene: TRBJ2-1
CDR3aa: CAISVYSYNEQFF
CDR3nt: TGTGCCATCAGTGTTTACTCCTACAATGAGCAGTTCTTC

v_gene: TRBV11-2
d_gene: TRBD2
abundance: .
j_gene: TRBJ2-7
CDR3aa: CASSSTSGRVYEQYF
CDR3nt: TGTGCCAGCAGCTCCACTAGCGGGAGGGTCTACGAGCAGTACTTC